The 19 T cell receptor beta chains reported below all come from one sample, sequenced in a study of blood T cell repertoires in COVID-19. Profiling relied on immunoSEQ multiplex PCR, and the TCRdb table lists in-frame clones only, not all of them. There are around 39,000 clones in the sample; 80% to 90% occur only once, and over 5% lies in the top ten. Sequencing was performed on peripheral blood. The receptor set was obtained from a man in his forties or fifties with active COVID-19.

The chain links TRBV5-1 to TRBJ2-1, with TRBD2 matching 9 bases. V lost 1 base to trimming and J lost 7 bases; unmatched junction nucleotides: 6. CDR1 and CDR2 (germline): SGHRS, YFSETQ. The CDR3 has 15 amino acids. CDR3 nucleotide sequence: TGCGCCAGCAGCTTGTTGACTAGCGGTTTGAATGAGCAGTTCTTC. Translating gives CASSLLTSGLNEQFF.

The chain couples TRBV11-3 to TRBJ2-1; 10 nucleotides line up with TRBD1. The length of the CDR3 is 18 residues. V dropped 5 bases and J dropped 2; count of bases not matched to a gene: 12. CDR1 and CDR2 from the germline V gene are SGHNT and YENEEA. In nucleotides, the CDR3 is TGTGCCAGCAGCCGACCTGAGACGGGACAGGGGCCCTACAATGAGCAGTTCTTC. This codes for CASSRPETGQGPYNEQFF. Full variable domain (rest looked up from reference TRBV11-3 and TRBJ2-1): EAGVVQSPRYKIIEKKQPVAFWCNPISGHNTLYWYLQNLGQGPELLIRYENEEAVDDSQLPKDRFSAERLKGVDSTLKIQPAELGDSAVYLCASSRPETGQGPYNEQFFGPGTRLTVL.

This clone occurred a few times. The V call is TRBV28, the J call TRBJ1-2; D is uncertain. The CDR3 length is 13 residues. Germline values: CDR1 MDHEN, CDR2 SYDVKM. V lost 3 bases to trimming and J lost 1 base, with 6 bases between them. The CDR3 coding sequence is TGTGCCAGCAGTTTTAACGGTAACTATGGCTACACCTTC. This translates into CASSFNGNYGYTF.

V gene TRBV5-1 combines with J gene TRBJ1-2; D gene uncertain. CDR3 length equals 13 residues. Trimming took off 4 bases at V and 2 bases at J, with 9 bases between the two ends. CDR1 is SGHRS, CDR2 YFSETQ, per germline. The DNA for the CDR3 is TGCGCCAGCAGCCCATGGGAGAACTATGGCTACACCTTC. It specifies CASSPWENYGYTF.

The rearrangement links TRBV27 to TRBJ2-7; 7 nucleotides match TRBD2. The V gene end was trimmed by 6 bases and the J gene end by 5 bases; junction bases not matched to a gene: 10. Germline V gene lookup returns CDR1 MNHEY and CDR2 SMNVEV (reference sequence). This CDR3 contains 14 residues. DNA for the CDR3: TGTGCCAGCAGCTGGATAGCGGGCCTGAACGAGCAGTACTTC. This translates into CASSWIAGLNEQYF.

The chain recombines TRBV6-5 with TRBJ2-7; TRBD2 matches 7 bases. The V gene end was trimmed by 6 bases and the J gene end by 6 bases; junction bases not matched to a gene: 8. Per the germline V gene, CDR1 is MNHEY and CDR2 is SVGAGI. CDR3 length: 13 amino acids. CDR3 protein: CASSSGTMGEQYF. The CDR3 DNA reads as TGTGCCAGCAGCAGCGGGACCATGGGCGAGCAGTACTTC.

J is TRBJ1-6 and V is TRBV6-1; weak D call: TRBD1 (6 bases). V dropped 1 base and J dropped 6 bases, with 10 bases sitting between them. The CDR3 is 15 residues long. Germline assignment: CDR1 MNHNS and CDR2 SASEGT. CDR3 protein: CASSEEGGVNSPLHF. Written as DNA, the CDR3 is TGTGCCAGCAGTGAAGAGGGGGGGGTTAATTCACCCCTCCACTTT.

This clone has only a few counts. V gene TRBV3-1 (or the pseudogene TRBV3-2) combines with J gene TRBJ2-5; 10 bases are shared with TRBD1. CDR1 is LGHDT, CDR2 YNNKEL, per germline (reference sequence). The CDR3 runs to 19 residues. With V trimmed by 0 bases and J by 4 bases, 14 bases remained unmatched. The CDR3: CASSQENQWGQGRIETQYF. CDR3 bases: TGTGCCAGCAGCCAAGAAAATCAGTGGGGACAGGGGAGGATAGAGACCCAGTACTTC.

This clone was observed a handful of times. This chain joins TRBV4-1 and TRBJ2-7; D gene unclear. V lost 0 bases and J 3 bases, leaving 9 bases between the germline ends. This CDR3 is built from 14 residues. The V gene's germline CDR1 is MGHRA and CDR2 YSYEKL. The CDR3 bases are TGCGCCAGCAGCCAAGATTCACTCGGCTACGAGCAGTACTTC. The encoded protein is CASSQDSLGYEQYF.

This clone was counted only a few times. The chain joins TRBV5-1 to TRBJ2-7, with a possible D match to TRBD1 (5 bases). CDR1 SGHRS and CDR2 YFSETQ come from the germline V gene. The CDR3 has 12 amino acids. Between the trimmed V and J ends, which lost 2 bases and 6 bases, there was a span of 9 bases. CDR3 DNA: TGCGCCAGCAGCTTCCAGGGAATCGAGCAGTACTTC. It codes for CASSFQGIEQYF.

The chain uses TRBV4-1 and TRBJ2-7; 12 bases map to TRBD2. There are 19 residues in the CDR3. The germline CDR1 and CDR2 sequences are MGHRA and YSYEKL. V trimming: 0 bases; J trimming: 4 bases; junction bases outside the gene matches: 13. CDR3 region: CASSQDEVLAGGLRYEQYF. Here the CDR3 DNA reads TGCGCCAGCAGCCAAGATGAAGTGCTAGCGGGAGGGCTTAGGTACGAGCAGTACTTC.

The V gene is TRBV7-9, the J gene TRBJ1-1; 10 positions match TRBD1. This CDR3 spans 15 amino acids. The trim removed 0 bases at V and 4 bases at J, leaving 2 bases unmatched. CDR1 SEHNR and CDR2 FQNEAQ come from the germline V gene (reference sequence). The CDR3 DNA reads TGTGCCAGCAGCTTAGCGGGGGACAGGGGCACTGAAGCTTTCTTT. This gives the protein CASSLAGDRGTEAFF.

The rearrangement links TRBV30 to TRBJ2-1; TRBD1 aligns across 8 bases. With 2 bases clipped from V and 2 bases from J, the junction kept 2 bases outside the gene matches. Germline lookup yields CDR1 GTSNPN and CDR2 SVGIG (reference sequence). This CDR3 comprises 14 residues. This chain's CDR3 is CAWSWGQAYNEQFF. CDR3 nucleotide sequence: TGTGCCTGGAGTTGGGGACAGGCCTACAATGAGCAGTTCTTC.

In its sample, this clone was seen a few times. This chain joins TRBV28 and TRBJ1-5; D unclear. Germline values: CDR1 MDHEN, CDR2 SYDVKM. V lost 4 bases and J 2 bases, leaving 12 bases between the germline ends. The CDR3 length is 15 residues. The CDR3 region is CASSSSGKGNQPQHF. Here the CDR3 DNA reads TGTGCCAGCAGTTCATCGGGGAAGGGCAATCAGCCCCAGCATTTT.

The chain joins TRBV5-3 to TRBJ2-5; 8 bases agree with TRBD1. TRBV5-3 is noted as an ORF with a role that remains uncertain. V was pared by 0 bases and J by 4 bases, with 5 bases of the junction left unmatched. There are 15 residues in the CDR3. The chain's CDR3 is CARSLDGRGLETQYF. The CDR3 coding sequence is TGTGCCAGAAGCTTGGACGGCAGGGGGCTAGAGACCCAGTACTTC.

The chain has TRBV29-1 and TRBJ1-1, with a possible D match to TRBD1 (5 bases). From germline, CDR1 is SQVTM and CDR2 ANQGSEA. V shed 7 bases and J shed 7 bases, with 13 bases lying between them. This CDR3 spans 11 amino acids. The CDR3 bases are TGCAGCGGGGGGATATCCGGTGAAGCTTTCTTT. It encodes CSGGISGEAFF.

This clone was recorded once. The chain recombines TRBV29-1 with TRBJ2-1; 13 nucleotides match TRBD2. V dropped 2 bases and J dropped 4; count of bases not matched to a gene: 5. CDR1 SQVTM and CDR2 ANQGSEA come from the germline V gene. The CDR3 extends over 16 amino acids. The CDR3 here is CSVEHTSGREYNEQFF. The DNA for the CDR3 is TGCAGCGTTGAACATACTAGCGGGAGGGAGTACAATGAGCAGTTCTTC.

V usage is TRBV6-5 and J usage is TRBJ2-7, with 7 bases lining up with TRBD2. Germline V lookup: CDR1 MNHEY, CDR2 SVGAGI. The V segment lost 8 bases and the J segment 2 bases; nucleotides outside the gene matches: 9. This CDR3 region has 14 residues. In DNA, the CDR3 is TGTGCCAGCCGGGTGGGGGGGGTAGCCTACGAGCAGTACTTC. It codes for CASRVGGVAYEQYF.

The chain links TRBV24-1 to TRBJ2-2; possibly TRBD2 for D (6 bases). V was clipped by 3 bases and J by 6 bases, with 13 bases between them. Germline loops: CDR1 KGHDR, CDR2 SFDVKD. CDR3 size: 15 residues. The CDR3 protein is CATSDPGRGSGELFF. The CDR3 DNA reads TGTGCCACCAGTGATCCCGGGAGAGGATCCGGGGAGCTGTTTTTT.